The 26 T cell receptor beta chains below were found in one sample sequenced in a study of T cell responses to AZD1222 COVID-19 vaccine. The table came from immunoSEQ multiplex PCR; TCRdb's copy has only in-frame clones and leaves some out. Among some 130,000 clones listed, around four fifths were seen once. The material sequenced was peripheral blood, taken on day 0 of AZD1222 vaccination. Every receptor here comes from an adult in good health.

The chain employs TRBV25-1 and TRBJ1-6, with D unresolved. This CDR3 has 12 residues. V lost 4 bases and J lost 14, with 12 bases in between. Germline assignment: CDR1 MGHDK and CDR2 SYGVNS. The CDR3 loop reads CASSALGLALHF. The CDR3, as DNA: TGTGCCAGCAGTGCCTTGGGTCTCGCCCTCCACTTT.

This chain joins TRBV5-1 and TRBJ1-1, with 7 nucleotides matching TRBD1. V was pared by 4 bases and J by 1 base, with 7 bases of the junction left unmatched. The CDR3 is 15 amino acids. Germline loops: CDR1 SGHRS, CDR2 YFSETQ. The CDR3 bases are TGCGCCAGCAGCGCTCGGACAGGATCGAACACTGAAGCTTTCTTT. This translates into CASSARTGSNTEAFF.

The chain employs TRBV7-8 and TRBJ2-2; the D gene is possibly TRBD1 (7 bases). Trimming took off 5 bases at V and 7 bases at J, with 11 bases between the two ends. This CDR3 contains 13 residues. Germline V gene data show CDR1 as SGHVS and CDR2 as FQNEAQ. The CDR3 reads CASSARGDGELFF. DNA of the CDR3: TGTGCCAGCAGCGCCAGGGGGGACGGGGAGCTGTTTTTT.

J is TRBJ1-3 and V is TRBV29-1; D is possibly TRBD1 (6 bases). Germline V gene data show CDR1 as SQVTM and CDR2 as ANQGSEA. The CDR3 has 16 amino acids. The germline V and J ends were trimmed by 6 bases and 0 bases, with 18 bases remaining between them. For the CDR3, the DNA is TGCAGCGTAAGGACAGCTCCTCTAGCCTCTGGAAACACCATATATTTT. Protein sequence: CSVRTAPLASGNTIYF.

The rearrangement uses TRBV20-1 and TRBJ2-7; D is perhaps TRBD1 (5 bases). V was clipped by 1 base and J by 4 bases, with 5 bases between them. CDR1 and CDR2 (germline): DFQATT, SNEGSKA (reference sequence). CDR3 length: 11 amino acids. As DNA, the CDR3 is TGCAGTGCTAGAGGACAGTACGAGCAGTACTTC. It yields the protein CSARGQYEQYF.

This clone has just a few counts. V and J are TRBV7-8 and TRBJ2-7; D call uncertain. The CDR3 length is 14 residues. Germline CDR1 and CDR2: SGHVS and FQNEAQ. V lost 0 bases and J lost 4, with 10 bases in between. In nucleotides, the CDR3 is TGTGCCAGCAGCTTAGCTAAGAGACGGTACGAGCAGTACTTC. Protein product: CASSLAKRRYEQYF.

The rearrangement uses TRBV6-1 and TRBJ2-7; D possibly uses TRBD1 or TRBD2 (5 bases each). Deletions cut 2 bases from V and 5 bases from J, with 13 bases between. This CDR3 has 14 residues. Germline assignment: CDR1 MNHNS and CDR2 SASEGT. CDR3 coding DNA: TGTGCCAGCAGTGAACCCCTGAGGGGAAACGAGCAGTACTTC. It yields the protein CASSEPLRGNEQYF.

V usage is TRBV3-1 (or the pseudogene TRBV3-2) and J usage is TRBJ1-1; D is unclear. The CDR3 totals 17 residues. The germline V gene has CDR1 LGHDT and CDR2 YNNKEL (reference sequence). The germline V and J ends were trimmed by 0 bases and 0 bases, with 14 bases remaining between them. The CDR3 DNA reads as TGTGCCAGCAGCCAAGATATACGTTTAAACTTGAACACTGAAGCTTTCTTT. This translates into CASSQDIRLNLNTEAFF.

In this sample, this clone turned up once. The chain recombines TRBV30 with TRBJ1-3; D is perhaps TRBD1 (6 bases). The V end lost 8 bases, the J end lost 0 bases, and 11 bases lay between the germline ends. Germline V lookup: CDR1 GTSNPN, CDR2 SVGIG (reference sequence). The CDR3 contains 13 residues. The CDR3 coding sequence is TGTGCCACCGGACAGCTCTCTGGAAACACCATATATTTT. This translates into CATGQLSGNTIYF.

The rearrangement links TRBV5-4 to TRBJ1-2; TRBD1 aligns across 10 bases. The V gene end was trimmed by 5 bases and the J gene end by 7 bases; junction bases not matched to a gene: 11. Germline lookup yields CDR1 SGHNT and CDR2 YYREEE (reference sequence). The CDR3 totals 15 residues. The CDR3 region is CASSSGTGESRGYTF. CDR3 nucleotide sequence: TGTGCCAGCAGTTCCGGGACAGGGGAGAGTCGTGGCTACACCTTC.

The V and J genes are TRBV19 and TRBJ1-1; maybe TRBD1 (5 bases). Germline CDR1 LNHDA, CDR2 SQIVND (reference sequence). The germline V and J ends were trimmed by 5 bases and 11 bases, with 12 bases remaining between them. This CDR3 is built from 11 residues. The CDR3 loop reads CASSWGSTAFF. The CDR3 coding sequence is TGTGCCAGTAGTTGGGGGTCAACGGCTTTCTTT.

The V and J genes are TRBV2 and TRBJ2-7; 8 nucleotides line up with TRBD1. J gave up 6 bases and V 1 base, and 5 bases lay outside the gene matches. Germline V CDR1 and CDR2: SNHLY, FYNNEI. The CDR3 totals 14 residues. The CDR3 region is CASSEVRGQGEQYF. Here the CDR3 DNA reads TGTGCCAGCAGTGAAGTCAGGGGGCAAGGCGAGCAGTACTTC.

The V and J genes are TRBV5-4 and TRBJ2-3; 11 nucleotides line up with TRBD2. Trimming cost V 5 bases and J 0 bases; bases outside gene matches: 5. CDR1 is SGHNT and CDR2 is YYREEE in the germline V gene (reference sequence). The CDR3 sequence is 16 residues long. The CDR3 here is CASSYSGGGSTDTQYF. In nucleotides, the CDR3 is TGTGCCAGCAGTTATAGCGGGGGGGGGAGCACAGATACGCAGTATTTT.

The chain couples TRBV5-1 to TRBJ1-4, with TRBD1 matching over 9 bases. V lost 4 bases to trimming and J lost 6 bases; unmatched junction nucleotides: 13. CDR1 and CDR2 (germline): SGHRS, YFSETQ. This CDR3 contains 17 residues. CDR3 amino acids: CASSPGTGRLGDEKLFF. The DNA of the CDR3 is TGCGCCAGCAGCCCCGGGACAGGGAGGTTGGGGGATGAAAAACTGTTTTTT. The full variable domain, rest sourced from reference TRBV5-1 and TRBJ1-4, is KAGVTQTPRYLIKTRGQQVTLSCSPISGHRSVSWYQQTPGQGLQFLFEYFSETQRNKGNFPGRFSGRQFSNSRSEMNVSTLELGDSALYLCASSPGTGRLGDEKLFFGSGTQLSVL.

The CDR3: CASSVNLNTEAFF. The CDR3 DNA sequence: TGTGCCAGCAGCGTTAACTTAAACACTGAAGCTTTCTTT. V usage is TRBV5-8 and J usage is TRBJ1-1, with D unclear. Trimming stripped 4 bases from V and 2 bases from J, with 9 bases between. The CDR3 covers 13 residues. Germline CDR1 is SGHTS and CDR2 is YDEGEE.

This chain links TRBV2 with TRBJ1-5; no firm D call. The ends were cut back, 4 bases at V and 5 bases at J, with 3 bases in the middle. CDR1 and CDR2 (germline): SNHLY, FYNNEI. The CDR3 has 11 residues. The CDR3, as DNA: TGTGCCAGCAGTGGGGATCAGCCCCAGCATTTT. This translates into CASSGDQPQHF.

The rearrangement links TRBV28 to TRBJ1-4; tentatively, D is TRBD1 (6 bases). V was shortened by 7 bases and J by 3 bases, with 21 bases between the two germline ends. Germline values: CDR1 MDHEN, CDR2 SYDVKM. The CDR3 has 17 residues. The CDR3 nucleotides are TGTGCCAGCACCCCTGGGGGCTGGGGTAGGGCTAATGAAAAACTGTTTTTT. Protein: CASTPGGWGRANEKLFF.

This sequence joins TRBV5-4 and TRBJ1-2, with 11 bases that match TRBD1. CDR1 SGHNT and CDR2 YYREEE come from the germline V gene (reference sequence). CDR3 length equals 14 residues. V trimming: 4 bases; J trimming: 8 bases; junction bases outside the gene matches: 7. The CDR3 sequence: CASSLDRGQGGYTF. The DNA for the CDR3 is TGTGCCAGCAGCCTGGACAGGGGGCAAGGGGGCTACACCTTC. Supplemented by reference TRBV5-4 and TRBJ1-2, the full variable domain reads ETGVTQSPTHLIKTRGQQVTLRCSSQSGHNTVSWYQQALGQGPQFIFQYYREEENGRGNFPPRFSGLQFPNYSSELNVNALELDDSALYLCASSLDRGQGGYTFGSGTRLTVV.

The chain combines TRBV30 with TRBJ1-2; TRBD1 might be the D (5 bases). V was cut by 2 bases and J by 8 bases, with 15 bases left in between. The CDR3 is 13 amino acids. Germline CDR1 reads GTSNPN; CDR2 reads SVGIG (reference sequence). CDR3 sequence (DNA): TGTGCCTGGAGTACGGGACTCGCTTCGGGCTACACCTTC. Its translation: CAWSTGLASGYTF.

The chain is built from TRBV5-4 and TRBJ2-5; 8 bases are a match to TRBD2. The CDR3 has 16 residues. The V segment lost 5 bases and the J segment 2 bases; nucleotides outside the gene matches: 11. In germline, CDR1 is SGHNT, CDR2 YYREEE (reference sequence). The CDR3 here is CASSSGGGGRQETQYF. CDR3 coding DNA: TGTGCCAGCAGTTCTGGGGGGGGCGGGAGGCAAGAGACCCAGTACTTC.

The chain employs TRBV3-1 (or the pseudogene TRBV3-2) and TRBJ2-6; unclear D gene. This CDR3 comprises 14 residues. V shed 0 bases and J shed 4 bases, with 4 bases lying between them. In germline, CDR1 is LGHDT, CDR2 YNNKEL (reference sequence). The CDR3 coding sequence is TGTGCCAGCAGCCAAGATATCGGGGCCAACGTCCTGACTTTC. As protein: CASSQDIGANVLTF.

This rearrangement joins TRBV5-1 to TRBJ2-7; D unresolved. Trimming pared 4 bases from V and 5 bases from J, leaving 22 bases between. The CDR3 extends over 16 amino acids. Per the germline V gene, CDR1 is SGHRS and CDR2 is YFSETQ. CDR3: CASSLYGPGRMDEQYF. CDR3 DNA sequence: TGCGCCAGCAGCCTATATGGTCCCGGCAGGATGGACGAGCAGTACTTC.

CDR3 in amino acids: CASSAQGPNQPQHF. CDR3 coding DNA: TGTGCCAGTAGTGCCCAGGGGCCCAATCAGCCCCAGCATTTT. V is TRBV19 and J is TRBJ1-5, with D maybe TRBD1 (6 bases). CDR3 length: 14 residues. CDR1 is LNHDA and CDR2 is SQIVND in the germline V gene (reference sequence). With 5 bases removed from V and 3 bases from J, the gap between germline ends came to 11 bases.

The chain uses TRBV28 and TRBJ1-2, with D unresolved. Trimming left V 5 bases short and J 2 bases short, with 6 bases between. The CDR3 extends over 12 amino acids. Germline CDR1 reads MDHEN; CDR2 reads SYDVKM. In DNA, the CDR3 is TGTGCCAGCAGTAGGAGAAACTATGGCTACACCTTC. This sequence encodes CASSRRNYGYTF.

This clone was detected once. The gene calls are TRBV13 and TRBJ2-5, with 10 bases lining up with TRBD2. After removal of 5 bases from V and 5 bases from J, the junction contained 8 bases not matched to a gene. CDR1 is PRHDT, CDR2 FYEKMQ, per germline (reference sequence). The CDR3 consists of 15 residues. Here the CDR3 DNA reads TGTGCCAGCAGCCAACGGACTAGCGGATTGGAGACCCAGTACTTC. Encoded protein: CASSQRTSGLETQYF.

The J gene is TRBJ1-1, the V gene TRBV6-5, with a weak D call TRBD1 (6 bases). Looked up from germline, CDR1 is MNHEY and CDR2 is SVGAGI. Trimming stripped 5 bases from V and 7 bases from J, with 17 bases between. The CDR3 spans 14 residues. Here the CDR3 DNA reads TGTGCCAGCAGTCCCCAAGGGGGGGGAATTGAAGCTTTCTTT. This gives the protein CASSPQGGGIEAFF.